Listed below are T cell receptor beta chains from one sample, sequenced in a study of neurological immune-mediated disorders. TCRdb reanalysed the 5' RACE reads using MiXCR and keeps one entry per CDR3 protein. This sample has tens of thousands of distinct CDR3 sequences, with 17% found just once. Source material: PBMCs. The receptors originated from a woman in her thirties or forties in good health. CDR3s leave out the opening cysteine and the closing phenylalanine or tryptophan. Each record gives: D gene, J gene, V gene, CDR3 protein. D genes are given only for firm matches.

d_gene: TRBD1
j_gene: TRBJ2-5
v_gene: TRBV20-1
CDR3aa: SARKGGIETQY

d_gene: -
j_gene: TRBJ2-1
v_gene: TRBV5-1
CDR3aa: ASSLDNYNEQF

d_gene: -
j_gene: TRBJ2-1
v_gene: TRBV6-2/TRBV6-3
CDR3aa: ASSYPATLREQF

d_gene: -
j_gene: TRBJ1-3
v_gene: TRBV6-5
CDR3aa: ASRKGGAAAFSGNTIY

d_gene: TRBD2
j_gene: TRBJ2-1
v_gene: TRBV7-2
CDR3aa: ASSPSLGTSGGPYNEQF

d_gene: -
j_gene: TRBJ1-1
v_gene: TRBV5-5
CDR3aa: ASTMGGWVTEAF

d_gene: -
j_gene: TRBJ1-2
v_gene: TRBV12-3/TRBV12-4
CDR3aa: ANEGVYGYT

d_gene: -
j_gene: TRBJ1-1
v_gene: TRBV4-1
CDR3aa: ASSLRANTEAF

d_gene: -
j_gene: TRBJ1-5
v_gene: TRBV30
CDR3aa: AWSDRADQPQH

d_gene: -
j_gene: TRBJ1-6
v_gene: TRBV20-1
CDR3aa: SASLEWERNSPLH

d_gene: TRBD1
j_gene: TRBJ1-2
v_gene: TRBV6-5
CDR3aa: ASSYSGQGASGYT

d_gene: TRBD1
j_gene: TRBJ2-1
v_gene: TRBV5-1
CDR3aa: ASKGTGQGNNEQF